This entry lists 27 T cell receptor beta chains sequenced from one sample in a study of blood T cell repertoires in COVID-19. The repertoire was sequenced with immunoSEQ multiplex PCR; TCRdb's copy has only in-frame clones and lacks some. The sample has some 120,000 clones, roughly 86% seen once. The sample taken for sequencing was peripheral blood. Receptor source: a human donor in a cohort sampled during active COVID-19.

The CDR3 DNA sequence: TGTGCCAGCACCGGACAGAAGAACACTGAAGCTTTCTTT. Residues: CASTGQKNTEAFF. This sequence joins TRBV6-5 and TRBJ1-1, with D possibly TRBD1 on 6 matching bases. CDR3 length equals 13 residues. The V and J ends lost 7 bases and 1 base respectively, with 10 bases between them. Germline V CDR1 and CDR2: MNHEY, SVGAGI.

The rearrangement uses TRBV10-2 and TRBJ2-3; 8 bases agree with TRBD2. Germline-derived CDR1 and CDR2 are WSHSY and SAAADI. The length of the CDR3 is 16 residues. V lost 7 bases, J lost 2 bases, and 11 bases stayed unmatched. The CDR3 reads CASIRAGAVYTDTQYF. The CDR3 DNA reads TGCGCCAGCATCCGAGCGGGAGCTGTGTACACAGATACGCAGTATTTT.

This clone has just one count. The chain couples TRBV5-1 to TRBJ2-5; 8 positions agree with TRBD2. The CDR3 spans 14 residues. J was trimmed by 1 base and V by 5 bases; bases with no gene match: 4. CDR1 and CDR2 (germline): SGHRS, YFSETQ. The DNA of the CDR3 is TGCGCCAGCAGGGGGCTAGCGGGCCAAGAGACCCAGTACTTC. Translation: CASRGLAGQETQYF.

The CDR3 reads CSATLNEQFF. DNA of the CDR3: TGCAGTGCTACACTCAATGAGCAGTTCTTC. The chain has TRBV20-1 and TRBJ2-1; D not certain. This CDR3 is built from 10 residues. Germline CDR1 is DFQATT and CDR2 is SNEGSKA (reference sequence). Trimming shortened V by 4 bases and J by 6 bases, and 4 bases separated the two germline ends.

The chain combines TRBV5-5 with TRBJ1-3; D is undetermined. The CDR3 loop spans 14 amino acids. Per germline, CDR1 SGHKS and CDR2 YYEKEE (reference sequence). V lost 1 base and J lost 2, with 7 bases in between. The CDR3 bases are TGTGCCAGCAGCTTGTCGTATCCTGGAAACACCATATATTTT. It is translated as CASSLSYPGNTIYF.

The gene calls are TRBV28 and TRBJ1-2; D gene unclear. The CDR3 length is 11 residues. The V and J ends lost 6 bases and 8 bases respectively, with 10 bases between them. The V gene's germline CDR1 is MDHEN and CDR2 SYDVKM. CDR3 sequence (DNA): TGTGCCAGCAGCACGATACGGGGCTACACCTTC. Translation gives CASSTIRGYTF.

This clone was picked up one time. CDR3 nucleotide sequence: TGTGCCAGTAAGGAGTACAATCAGCCCCAGCATTTT. It is translated as CASKEYNQPQHF. The V and J genes are TRBV19 and TRBJ1-5; no reliable D call. CDR3 size: 12 residues. Trimming pared 7 bases from V and 3 bases from J, leaving 7 bases between. CDR1 and CDR2 (germline): LNHDA, SQIVND (reference sequence). Full variable domain (outside the CDR3, taken from reference TRBV19 and TRBJ1-5): DGGITQSPKYLFRKEGQNVTLSCEQNLNHDAMYWYRQDPGQGLRLIYYSQIVNDFQKGDIAEGYSVSREKKESFPLTVTSAQKNPTAFYLCASKEYNQPQHFGDGTRLSIL.

CDR3 protein: CASRFPGTSGRETQYF. The CDR3 DNA reads as TGCGCCAGCAGATTCCCCGGGACTAGCGGGAGAGAGACCCAGTACTTC. V and J are TRBV5-1 and TRBJ2-5; 14 bases are a match to TRBD2. In germline, CDR1 is SGHRS, CDR2 YFSETQ. J lost 4 bases, V lost 5 bases, and 7 bases had no gene match. The CDR3 consists of 16 residues.

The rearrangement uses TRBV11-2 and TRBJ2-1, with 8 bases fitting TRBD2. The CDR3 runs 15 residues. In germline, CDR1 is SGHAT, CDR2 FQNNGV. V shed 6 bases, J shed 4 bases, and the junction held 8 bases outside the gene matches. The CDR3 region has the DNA TGTGCCAGCAGACAAACTAGCGGCCTATACAATGAGCAGTTCTTC. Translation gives CASRQTSGLYNEQFF.

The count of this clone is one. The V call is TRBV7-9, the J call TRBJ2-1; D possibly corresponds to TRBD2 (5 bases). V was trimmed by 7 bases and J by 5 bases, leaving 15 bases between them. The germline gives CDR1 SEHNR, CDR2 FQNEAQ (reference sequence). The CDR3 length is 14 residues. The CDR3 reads CASTSRQRHNEQFF. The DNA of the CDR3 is TGTGCCAGCACCTCGCGGCAGCGGCACAATGAGCAGTTCTTC.

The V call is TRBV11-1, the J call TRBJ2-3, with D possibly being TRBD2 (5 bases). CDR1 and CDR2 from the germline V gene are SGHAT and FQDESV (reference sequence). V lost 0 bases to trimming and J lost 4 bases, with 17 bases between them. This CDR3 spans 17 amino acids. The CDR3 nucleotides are TGTGCCAGCAGCTTAGCGGGTTATGGAGGTAGCTCAGATACGCAGTATTTT. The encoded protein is CASSLAGYGGSSDTQYF.

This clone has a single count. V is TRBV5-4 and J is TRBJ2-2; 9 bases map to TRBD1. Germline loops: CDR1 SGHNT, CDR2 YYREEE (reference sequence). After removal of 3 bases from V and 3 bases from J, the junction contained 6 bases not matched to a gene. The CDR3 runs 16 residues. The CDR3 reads CASSSGDRADTGELFF. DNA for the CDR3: TGTGCCAGCAGCTCGGGGGACAGGGCCGACACCGGGGAGCTGTTTTTT.

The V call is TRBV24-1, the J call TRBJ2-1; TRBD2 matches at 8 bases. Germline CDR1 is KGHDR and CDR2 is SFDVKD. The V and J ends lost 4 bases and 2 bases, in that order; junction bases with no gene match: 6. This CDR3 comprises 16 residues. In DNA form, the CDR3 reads TGTGCCACCAGTGACGCACTAGCGGATGCCTACAATGAGCAGTTCTTC. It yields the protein CATSDALADAYNEQFF.

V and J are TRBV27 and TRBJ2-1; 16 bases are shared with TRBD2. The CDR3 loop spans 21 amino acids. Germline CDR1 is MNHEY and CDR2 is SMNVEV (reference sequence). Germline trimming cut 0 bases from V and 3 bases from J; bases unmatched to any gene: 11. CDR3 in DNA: TGTGCCAGCAGTTTATCTGGGACTAGCGGGAGGGCCATGCGCCGCTACAATGAGCAGTTCTTC. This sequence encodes CASSLSGTSGRAMRRYNEQFF.

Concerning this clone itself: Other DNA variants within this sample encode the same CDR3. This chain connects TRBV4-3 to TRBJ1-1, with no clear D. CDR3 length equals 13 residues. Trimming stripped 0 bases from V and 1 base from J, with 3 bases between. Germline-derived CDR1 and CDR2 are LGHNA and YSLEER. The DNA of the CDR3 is TGCGCCAGCAGCCAAGACAGGAACACTGAAGCTTTCTTT. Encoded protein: CASSQDRNTEAFF.

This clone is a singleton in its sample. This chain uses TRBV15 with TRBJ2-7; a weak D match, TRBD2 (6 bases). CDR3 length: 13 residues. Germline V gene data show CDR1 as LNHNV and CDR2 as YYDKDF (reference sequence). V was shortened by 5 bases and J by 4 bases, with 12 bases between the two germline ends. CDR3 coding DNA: TGTGCCACCAGCCCTACCGGGGGATACGAGCAGTACTTC. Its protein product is CATSPTGGYEQYF.

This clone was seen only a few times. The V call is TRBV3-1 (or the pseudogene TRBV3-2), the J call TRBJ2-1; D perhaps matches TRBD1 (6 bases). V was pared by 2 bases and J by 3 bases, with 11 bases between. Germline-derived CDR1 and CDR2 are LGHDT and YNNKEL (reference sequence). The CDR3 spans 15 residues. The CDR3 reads CASSQTTGYYNEQFF. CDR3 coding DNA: TGTGCCAGCAGCCAAACGACAGGTTACTACAATGAGCAGTTCTTC.

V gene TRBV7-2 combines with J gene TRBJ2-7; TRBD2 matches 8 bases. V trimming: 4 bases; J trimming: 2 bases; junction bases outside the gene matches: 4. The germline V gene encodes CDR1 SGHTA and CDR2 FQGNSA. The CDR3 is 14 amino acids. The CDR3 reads CASSSTSGPYEQYF. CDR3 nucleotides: TGTGCCAGCAGCTCAACTAGCGGACCCTACGAGCAGTACTTC.

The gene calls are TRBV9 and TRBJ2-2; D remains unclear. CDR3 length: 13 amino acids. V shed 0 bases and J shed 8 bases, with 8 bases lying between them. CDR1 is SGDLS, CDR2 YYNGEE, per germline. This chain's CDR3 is CASSVATRGELFF. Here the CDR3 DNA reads TGTGCCAGCAGCGTAGCTACGAGAGGGGAGCTGTTTTTT. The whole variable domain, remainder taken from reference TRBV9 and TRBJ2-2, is DSGVTQTPKHLITATGQRVTLRCSPRSGDLSVYWYQQSLDQGLQFLIQYYNGEERAKGNILERFSAQQFPDLHSELNLSSLELGDSALYFCASSVATRGELFFGEGSRLTVL.

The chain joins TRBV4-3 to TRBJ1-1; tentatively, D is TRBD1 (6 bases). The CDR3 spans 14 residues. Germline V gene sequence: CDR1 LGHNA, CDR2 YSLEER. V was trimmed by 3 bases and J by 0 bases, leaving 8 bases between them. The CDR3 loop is CASSHGTLNTEAFF. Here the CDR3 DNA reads TGCGCCAGCAGCCACGGGACACTGAACACTGAAGCTTTCTTT.

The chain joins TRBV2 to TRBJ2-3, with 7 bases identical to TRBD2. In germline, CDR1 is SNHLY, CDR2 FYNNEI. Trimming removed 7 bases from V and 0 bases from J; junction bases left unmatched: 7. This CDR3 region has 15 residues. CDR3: CASMTAGVSTDTQYF. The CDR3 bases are TGTGCCAGCATGACGGCGGGGGTTAGCACAGATACGCAGTATTTT.

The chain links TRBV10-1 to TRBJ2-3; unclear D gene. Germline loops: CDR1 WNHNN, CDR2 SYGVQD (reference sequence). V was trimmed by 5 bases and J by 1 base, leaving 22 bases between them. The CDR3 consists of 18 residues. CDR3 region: CASSRGFGPTRGTDTQYF. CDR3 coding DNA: TGCGCCAGCAGTCGCGGTTTTGGTCCCACACGGGGCACAGATACGCAGTATTTT.

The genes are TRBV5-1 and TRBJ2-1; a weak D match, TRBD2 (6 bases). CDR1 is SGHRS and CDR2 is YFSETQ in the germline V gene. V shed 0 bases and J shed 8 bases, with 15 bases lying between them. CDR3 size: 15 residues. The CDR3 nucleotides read TGCGCCAGCAGCTTGGGAGACGGGGGAGCAGATGAGCAGTTCTTC. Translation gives CASSLGDGGADEQFF. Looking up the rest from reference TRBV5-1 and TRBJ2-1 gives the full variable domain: KAGVTQTPRYLIKTRGQQVTLSCSPISGHRSVSWYQQTPGQGLQFLFEYFSETQRNKGNFPGRFSGRQFSNSRSEMNVSTLELGDSALYLCASSLGDGGADEQFFGPGTRLTVL.

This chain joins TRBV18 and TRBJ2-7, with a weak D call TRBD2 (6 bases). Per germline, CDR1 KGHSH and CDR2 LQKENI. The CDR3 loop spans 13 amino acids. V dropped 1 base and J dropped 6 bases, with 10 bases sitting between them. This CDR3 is CASSPLTAGEQYF. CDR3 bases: TGTGCCAGCTCACCACTGACAGCGGGCGAGCAGTACTTC.

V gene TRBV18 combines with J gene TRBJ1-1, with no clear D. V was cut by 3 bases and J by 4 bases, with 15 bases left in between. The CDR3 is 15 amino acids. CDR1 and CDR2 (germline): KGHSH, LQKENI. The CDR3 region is CASSPANTVFTEAFF. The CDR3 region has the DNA TGTGCCAGCTCACCGGCTAATACAGTCTTCACTGAAGCTTTCTTT. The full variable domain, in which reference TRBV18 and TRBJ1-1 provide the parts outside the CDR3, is NAGVMQNPRHLVRRRGQEARLRCSPMKGHSHVYWYRQLPEEGLKFMVYLQKENIIDESGMPKERFSAEFPKEGPSILRIQQVVRGDSAAYFCASSPANTVFTEAFFGQGTRLTVV.

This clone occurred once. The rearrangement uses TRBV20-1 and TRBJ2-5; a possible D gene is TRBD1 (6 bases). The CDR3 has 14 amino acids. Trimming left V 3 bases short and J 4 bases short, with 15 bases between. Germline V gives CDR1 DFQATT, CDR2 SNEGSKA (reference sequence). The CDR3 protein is CSASRDTRRETQYF. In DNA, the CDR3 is TGCAGTGCTAGTAGGGACACTAGAAGAGAGACCCAGTACTTC.

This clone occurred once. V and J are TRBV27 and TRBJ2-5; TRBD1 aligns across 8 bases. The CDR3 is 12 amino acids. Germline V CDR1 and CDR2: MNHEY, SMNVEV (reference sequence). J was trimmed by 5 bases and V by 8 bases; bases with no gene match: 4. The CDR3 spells CASGNRGETQYF. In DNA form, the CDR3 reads TGTGCCAGCGGTAACAGGGGGGAGACCCAGTACTTC.